Following are 28 T cell receptor beta chains from one sample sequenced in a study of control samples from healthy donors and cancer patients. The table came from immunoSEQ multiplex PCR; TCRdb's copy has only in-frame clones and leaves some out. Here the sample spans 150,000 to 200,000 clones, approximately 90% being singletons. The specimen sequenced was blood. All receptors come from a man aged 25 to 40 in good health.

This clone was picked up one time. The chain is built from TRBV7-7 and TRBJ2-5; 8 bases agree with TRBD2. The CDR3 is 12 amino acids. The V gene's germline CDR1 is SSHAT and CDR2 FNYEAQ (reference sequence). After removal of 5 bases from V and 6 bases from J, the junction contained 2 bases not matched to a gene. The CDR3 sequence: CASSREGKTQYF. For the CDR3, the DNA is TGTGCCAGCAGCCGGGAGGGGAAGACCCAGTACTTC.

The V and J genes are TRBV5-6 and TRBJ1-1, with D possibly matching TRBD1 (5 bases). CDR3 length: 15 amino acids. Trimming removed 0 bases at V and 4 bases at J, with 13 bases between. Germline V CDR1 and CDR2: SGHDT, YYEEEE. CDR3 sequence: CASSLGYGAGTEAFF. The CDR3 DNA reads as TGTGCCAGCAGCTTGGGTTATGGGGCGGGCACTGAAGCTTTCTTT.

The rearrangement joins TRBV12-3 or TRBV12-4 to TRBJ2-7, with D tentatively TRBD1 or TRBD2 (5 bases each). Trimming shortened V by 6 bases and J by 7 bases, and 13 bases separated the two germline ends. The CDR3 is 12 residues long. CDR3 nucleotides: TGTGCCAGCAGCCTGGGACCTCTTGAGCAGTACTTC. Translation: CASSLGPLEQYF.

The gene calls are TRBV5-1 and TRBJ2-7; perhaps TRBD1 as D (5 bases). Germline values: CDR1 SGHRS, CDR2 YFSETQ. CDR3 size: 13 residues. V was shortened by 4 bases and J by 5 bases, with 13 bases between the two germline ends. CDR3 sequence: CASSKERGHEQYF. In nucleotides, the CDR3 is TGCGCCAGCAGCAAGGAAAGGGGCCACGAGCAGTACTTC. The variable domain in full, with the rest retrieved from reference TRBV5-1 and TRBJ2-7, is KAGVTQTPRYLIKTRGQQVTLSCSPISGHRSVSWYQQTPGQGLQFLFEYFSETQRNKGNFPGRFSGRQFSNSRSEMNVSTLELGDSALYLCASSKERGHEQYFGPGTRLTVT.

The rearrangement joins TRBV19 to TRBJ1-4; D ambiguous. Germline CDR1 is LNHDA and CDR2 is SQIVND (reference sequence). CDR3 size: 19 residues. Trimming took off 4 bases at V and 0 bases at J, with 21 bases between the two ends. The CDR3 is CASSTPTDRSIATNEKLFF. DNA for the CDR3: TGTGCCAGTAGTACCCCGACGGATCGGTCTATTGCAACTAATGAAAAACTGTTTTTT.

This sequence joins TRBV19 and TRBJ2-3; weak D call: TRBD1 (5 bases). The CDR3 sequence is 13 residues long. Trimming cost V 7 bases and J 1 base, with 9 bases left between them. Germline V gives CDR1 LNHDA, CDR2 SQIVND (reference sequence). The CDR3 sequence: CASKGDGTDTQYF. The CDR3 DNA reads TGTGCCAGTAAAGGGGATGGCACAGATACGCAGTATTTT.

The gene calls are TRBV5-1 and TRBJ2-1, with 8 nucleotides matching TRBD1. Germline assignment: CDR1 SGHRS and CDR2 YFSETQ. CDR3 length: 15 residues. The J segment lost 4 bases and the V segment lost 0 bases, leaving 3 bases of the junction unmatched. The CDR3 region has the DNA TGCGCCAGCAGCTTGGGACAGGGGATTTACAATGAGCAGTTCTTC. This gives the protein CASSLGQGIYNEQFF. Looking up the rest from reference TRBV5-1 and TRBJ2-1 gives the full variable domain: KAGVTQTPRYLIKTRGQQVTLSCSPISGHRSVSWYQQTPGQGLQFLFEYFSETQRNKGNFPGRFSGRQFSNSRSEMNVSTLELGDSALYLCASSLGQGIYNEQFFGPGTRLTVL.

This clone is a singleton in its sample. The junction and the germline gene differ at one end; a read error may be behind it. Other nucleotide sequences in the sample specify the same CDR3. J is TRBJ1-3 and V is TRBV3-1 (or the pseudogene TRBV3-2), with a possible D match to TRBD1 (6 bases). The CDR3 is 16 residues long. CDR1 and CDR2 (germline): LGHDT, YNNKEL (reference sequence). CDR3 in amino acids: CASTQIGAVRGNTIYF. The CDR3 DNA follows: TGTGCCAGCACCCAAATCGGGGCAGTTAGGGGGAACACCATATATTTT.

This rearrangement joins TRBV9 to TRBJ2-4; TRBD2 agrees at 8 bases. Losses at the gene ends were 4 bases for V and 6 bases for J; bases not matched to a gene: 6. The CDR3 contains 14 residues. Germline loops: CDR1 SGDLS, CDR2 YYNGEE. CDR3 in DNA: TGTGCCAGCAGCACCGGACTAGCAGGAAACATTCAGTACTTC. This sequence encodes CASSTGLAGNIQYF.

The chain joins TRBV2 to TRBJ1-5; 9 bases fit TRBD1. After removal of 3 bases from V and 3 bases from J, the junction contained 6 bases not matched to a gene. Germline V lookup: CDR1 SNHLY, CDR2 FYNNEI. The CDR3 loop spans 16 amino acids. The CDR3 region has the DNA TGTGCCAGCAGTGAGAAACAGGGGGCGATCAATCAGCCCCAGCATTTT. Protein product: CASSEKQGAINQPQHF.

The rearrangement uses TRBV28 and TRBJ2-6; a possible D gene is TRBD1 (5 bases). The germline V gene encodes CDR1 MDHEN and CDR2 SYDVKM. The V and J ends lost 6 bases and 0 bases respectively, with 24 bases between them. The CDR3 has 20 amino acids. This CDR3 reads CASRHPPIGHLISGANVLTF. The CDR3 region has the DNA TGTGCCAGCAGGCACCCCCCGATAGGACACCTTATCTCTGGGGCCAACGTCCTGACTTTC.

The chain carries TRBV4-3 and TRBJ1-6, with D possibly TRBD1 on 6 matching bases. The V gene lost 2 bases and the J gene lost 8 bases, with 13 bases spanning the gap. The length of the CDR3 is 15 residues. CDR1 and CDR2 (germline): LGHNA, YSLEER. CDR3 sequence reads: CASSQNYRDYSPLHF. The CDR3 DNA is TGCGCCAGCAGCCAAAATTACAGGGATTATTCACCCCTCCACTTT.

The CDR3 sequence is CASSLTMNQPQHF. The CDR3 bases are TGTGCCAGCAGCTTAACTATGAATCAGCCCCAGCATTTT. The chain employs TRBV7-9 and TRBJ1-5; D is uncertain. CDR1 is SEHNR and CDR2 is FQNEAQ in the germline V gene (reference sequence). The CDR3 has 13 amino acids. With 2 bases removed from V and 4 bases from J, the gap between germline ends came to 6 bases. Filled out from reference TRBV7-9 and TRBJ1-5, the complete variable domain reads DTGVSQNPRHKITKRGQNVTFRCDPISEHNRLYWYRQTLGQGPEFLTYFQNEAQLEKSRLLSDRFSAERPKGSFSTLEIQRTEQGDSAMYLCASSLTMNQPQHFGDGTRLSIL.

V and J are TRBV7-3 and TRBJ2-1; TRBD2 is a possible D gene (6 bases). The ends were cut back, 5 bases at V and 0 bases at J, with 11 bases in the middle. The CDR3 has 15 residues. Germline loops: CDR1 SGHTA, CDR2 FQGTGA. The CDR3 is CASSLTGDSYNEQFF. In DNA form, the CDR3 reads TGTGCCAGCAGCCTGACGGGGGACTCCTACAATGAGCAGTTCTTC.

The chain employs TRBV7-2 and TRBJ1-5; D might be TRBD1 (6 bases). V lost 5 bases and J lost 0, with 14 bases in between. This CDR3 has 16 residues. Germline CDR1 is SGHTA and CDR2 is FQGNSA. This CDR3 reads CASSAKGGYSNQPQHF. CDR3 in DNA: TGTGCCAGCAGCGCTAAGGGGGGATATAGCAATCAGCCCCAGCATTTT. The variable domain in full, completed from reference TRBV7-2 and TRBJ1-5, reads GAGVSQSPSNKVTEKGKDVELRCDPISGHTALYWYRQSLGQGLEFLIYFQGNSAPDKSGLPSDRFSAERTGGSVSTLTIQRTQQEDSAVYLCASSAKGGYSNQPQHFGDGTRLSIL.

This clone was counted a single time. This rearrangement joins TRBV18 to TRBJ2-7; D gene ambiguous. V shed 3 bases and J shed 0 bases, with 9 bases lying between them. The CDR3 is 14 residues long. Germline loops: CDR1 KGHSH, CDR2 LQKENI. CDR3 sequence: CASSPDPSSYEQYF. CDR3 bases: TGTGCCAGCTCACCCGATCCAAGCTCCTACGAGCAGTACTTC.

This clone was counted once. This chain connects TRBV27 to TRBJ1-1; D is uncertain. Between the trimmed V and J ends, which lost 2 bases and 8 bases, there was a span of 6 bases. This CDR3 comprises 11 residues. Germline V gene lookup returns CDR1 MNHEY and CDR2 SMNVEV (reference sequence). CDR3 coding DNA: TGTGCCAGCAGTTTAGGAGCCGAAGCTTTCTTT. Translated, it gives CASSLGAEAFF.

The CDR3 reads CASMGTSGNEQYF. The CDR3 region has the DNA TGCGCCAGCATGGGGACTAGCGGGAACGAGCAGTACTTC. The chain is built from TRBV5-1 and TRBJ2-7; TRBD2 agrees at 13 bases. With 6 bases clipped from V and 5 bases from J, the junction kept 2 bases outside the gene matches. Germline loops: CDR1 SGHRS, CDR2 YFSETQ. The CDR3 is 13 residues long.

CDR3: CASSFASGRGRGYTF. As DNA, the CDR3 is TGTGCCAGCAGTTTCGCCTCGGGTCGAGGTCGCGGCTACACCTTC. This rearrangement joins TRBV7-2 to TRBJ1-2; no firm D call. Germline-derived CDR1 and CDR2 are SGHTA and FQGNSA. V lost 6 bases and J lost 8, with 22 bases in between. This CDR3 has 15 residues.

The chain is built from TRBV19 and TRBJ2-5, with 8 bases identical to TRBD2. The trim removed 7 bases at V and 1 base at J, leaving 2 bases unmatched. The CDR3 length is 13 residues. The V gene's germline CDR1 is LNHDA and CDR2 SQIVND (reference sequence). CDR3 nucleotides: TGTGCCAGTAAGCGGGGGCCCCAAGAGACCCAGTACTTC. Amino acid sequence: CASKRGPQETQYF.

The chain combines TRBV28 with TRBJ1-2, with D perhaps matching TRBD1 (5 bases). V was trimmed by 3 bases and J by 7 bases, leaving 6 bases between them. CDR1 is MDHEN, CDR2 SYDVKM, per germline. The CDR3 loop spans 11 amino acids. This CDR3 is CASSLGLGYTF. In nucleotides, the CDR3 is TGTGCCAGCAGTTTGGGACTTGGCTACACCTTC.

This clone came up once. J is TRBJ2-1 and V is TRBV5-1, with TRBD1 as a possible D gene (6 bases). Germline assignment: CDR1 SGHRS and CDR2 YFSETQ. V lost 3 bases, J lost 5 bases, and 15 bases lay in between. The CDR3 is made up of 15 amino acids. The CDR3, as DNA: TGCGCCAGCAGCTCTCTTCGGACAGAGGACAATGAGCAGTTCTTC. It specifies CASSSLRTEDNEQFF. Full variable domain (outside the CDR3, taken from reference TRBV5-1 and TRBJ2-1): KAGVTQTPRYLIKTRGQQVTLSCSPISGHRSVSWYQQTPGQGLQFLFEYFSETQRNKGNFPGRFSGRQFSNSRSEMNVSTLELGDSALYLCASSSLRTEDNEQFFGPGTRLTVL.

The chain carries TRBV25-1 and TRBJ2-5; 10 bases are a match to TRBD2. This CDR3 region has 17 residues. Trimming at V came to 5 bases and at J to 5 bases, leaving 14 bases not matched to a gene. The V gene's germline CDR1 is MGHDK and CDR2 SYGVNS. CDR3 in DNA: TGTGCCAGCAGTCCCTGGGGGCTAGCGGGGGAGAGGGAGACCCAGTACTTC. Encoded protein: CASSPWGLAGERETQYF.

The sample holds one count of this clone. The genes are TRBV2 and TRBJ1-4; 8 nucleotides align to TRBD1. The V gene end was trimmed by 1 base and the J gene end by 10 bases; junction bases not matched to a gene: 2. CDR3 length: 13 amino acids. Germline V gene lookup returns CDR1 SNHLY and CDR2 FYNNEI. The CDR3 is CASSEVRGPKLFF. CDR3 sequence (DNA): TGTGCCAGCAGTGAAGTCAGGGGGCCAAAACTGTTTTTT.

This chain connects TRBV5-1 to TRBJ1-2, with 10 bases identical to TRBD1. V was clipped by 4 bases and J by 2 bases; unmatched bases: 2. The CDR3 has 14 residues. Germline assignment: CDR1 SGHRS and CDR2 YFSETQ. The chain's CDR3 is CASSGGQGNYGYTF. The CDR3 DNA follows: TGCGCCAGCAGCGGGGGACAGGGGAACTATGGCTACACCTTC. The variable domain in full, with the rest retrieved from reference TRBV5-1 and TRBJ1-2, is KAGVTQTPRYLIKTRGQQVTLSCSPISGHRSVSWYQQTPGQGLQFLFEYFSETQRNKGNFPGRFSGRQFSNSRSEMNVSTLELGDSALYLCASSGGQGNYGYTFGSGTRLTVV.

This chain uses TRBV6-2 or TRBV6-3 with TRBJ2-2; D gene unclear. This CDR3 has 13 amino acids. Between the trimmed V and J ends, which lost 2 bases and 8 bases, there was a span of 9 bases. Per the germline V gene, CDR1 is MNHEY and CDR2 is SVGEGT. CDR3 protein: CASSYGRTGELFF. Written as DNA, the CDR3 is TGTGCCAGCAGTTACGGTAGAACGGGGGAGCTGTTTTTT.

The chain uses TRBV2 and TRBJ2-7; D possibly corresponds to TRBD1 (6 bases). With 5 bases removed from V and 9 bases from J, the gap between germline ends came to 11 bases. Germline assignment: CDR1 SNHLY and CDR2 FYNNEI. The CDR3 contains 11 residues. CDR3 DNA sequence: TGTGCCAGCAGTAGACAGGACTCGCAGTACTTC. It is translated as CASSRQDSQYF.

This clone was seen only a few times. The V and J genes are TRBV29-1 and TRBJ2-7; TRBD1 matches at 7 bases. CDR3 length: 12 residues. In germline, CDR1 is SQVTM, CDR2 ANQGSEA. J was trimmed by 0 bases and V by 6 bases; bases with no gene match: 2. CDR3: CSVRTGSYEQYF. In DNA, the CDR3 is TGCAGCGTAAGGACAGGCTCCTACGAGCAGTACTTC.